A single sample gave rise to the 16 T cell receptor beta chains below, sequenced in a study of T cells in localized non-small cell lung cancer. Data came from immunoSEQ multiplex PCR; TCRdb stores just in-frame clones and leaves some out. The sample consists of approximately 30,000 clones, around 73% of them appearing once. The sample here was peripheral blood, taken before any cancer treatment. The receptors stem from a male donor at least 60 years old with stage II squamous cell lung carcinoma.

The rearrangement links TRBV7-3 to TRBJ2-7; weak D call: TRBD2 (6 bases). The germline gives CDR1 SGHTA, CDR2 FQGTGA. V was cut by 5 bases and J by 7 bases, with 15 bases left in between. The CDR3 has 13 amino acids. The CDR3 reads CASSPTGAGEQYF. The CDR3 DNA reads as TGTGCCAGCAGCCCCACCGGGGCGGGGGAGCAGTACTTC.

The chain employs TRBV5-4 and TRBJ2-5; 11 bases agree with TRBD1. The J call may be mistaken, given a closer DNA end match to TRBJ2-7. Germline V gives CDR1 SGHNT, CDR2 YYREEE (reference sequence). The CDR3 covers 16 residues. CDR3 loop: CASIPSPGQGAYEQYF. For the CDR3, the DNA is TGTGCCAGCATCCCCTCACCGGGACAGGGGGCCTACGAGCAGTACTTC.

CDR3 in amino acids: CASSLSTDYEQYF. The CDR3 bases are TGTGCCAGCAGCCTCTCAACAGATTACGAGCAGTACTTC. V gene TRBV6-5 combines with J gene TRBJ2-7; D ambiguous. V was shortened by 6 bases and J by 4 bases, with 13 bases between the two germline ends. The CDR3 length is 13 residues. Per germline, CDR1 MNHEY and CDR2 SVGAGI.

The chain combines TRBV7-2 with TRBJ1-3; unclear D gene. The CDR3 contains 14 residues. With 5 bases removed from V and 1 base from J, the gap between germline ends came to 9 bases. Germline assignment: CDR1 SGHTA and CDR2 FQGNSA. The CDR3 is CASSLEISGNTIYF. The CDR3 region has the DNA TGTGCCAGCAGCCTGGAAATATCTGGAAACACCATATATTTT.

The J gene is TRBJ1-4, the V gene TRBV5-1, with a tentative D call TRBD1 (5 bases). The CDR3 has 15 amino acids. With 1 base removed from V and 8 bases from J, the gap between germline ends came to 15 bases. CDR1 and CDR2 from the germline V gene are SGHRS and YFSETQ. In nucleotides, the CDR3 is TGCGCCAGCAGCTTGTCCGCCGGTCAGGGCGAAAAACTGTTTTTT. Protein sequence: CASSLSAGQGEKLFF.

The J gene is TRBJ2-1, the V gene TRBV5-1; D may be TRBD2 (5 bases). The length of the CDR3 is 15 residues. Deletions cut 4 bases from V and 4 bases from J, with 15 bases between. From germline, CDR1 is SGHRS and CDR2 YFSETQ. CDR3 sequence reads: CASSLLEGGYNEQFF. CDR3 bases: TGCGCCAGCAGCCTACTAGAGGGCGGGTACAATGAGCAGTTCTTC.

The chain carries TRBV5-1 and TRBJ2-2; D remains unclear. There are 15 residues in the CDR3. V lost 6 bases, J lost 3 bases, and 15 bases lay in between. The germline gives CDR1 SGHRS, CDR2 YFSETQ. The chain's CDR3 is CASNPPRSDTGELFF. The CDR3 DNA sequence: TGCGCCAGCAACCCGCCCCGGAGCGACACCGGGGAGCTGTTTTTT.

This chain joins TRBV19 and TRBJ1-1; unclear D gene. V was shortened by 7 bases and J by 0 bases, with 12 bases between the two germline ends. The CDR3 is made up of 14 amino acids. Germline values: CDR1 LNHDA, CDR2 SQIVND (reference sequence). The CDR3 loop reads CASNTGWMNTEAFF. The CDR3 nucleotides read TGTGCCAGTAACACCGGTTGGATGAACACTGAAGCTTTCTTT.

This rearrangement joins TRBV30 to TRBJ1-1, with D possibly TRBD1 on 6 matching bases. CDR1 GTSNPN and CDR2 SVGIG come from the germline V gene (reference sequence). V lost 3 bases and J lost 0, with 14 bases in between. The CDR3 runs to 15 residues. The chain's CDR3 is CAWSRDTFLNTEAFF. The CDR3 DNA reads as TGTGCCTGGAGCAGGGACACCTTCCTGAACACTGAAGCTTTCTTT. The full variable domain, its missing parts supplied by reference TRBV30 and TRBJ1-1, is SQTIHQWPATLVQPVGSPLSLECTVEGTSNPNLYWYRQAAGRGLQLLFYSVGIGQISSEVPQNLSASRPQDRQFILSSKKLLLSDSGFYLCAWSRDTFLNTEAFFGQGTRLTVV.

In DNA form, the CDR3 reads TGTGCCAGCAGCCATTTTTCGGTTCTAGATACGCAGTATTTT. This translates into CASSHFSVLDTQYF. The gene calls are TRBV7-2 and TRBJ2-3, with D uncertain. V was clipped by 5 bases and J by 5 bases, with 14 bases between them. The CDR3 runs 14 residues. CDR1 is SGHTA, CDR2 FQGNSA, per germline.

This chain uses TRBV30 with TRBJ2-5; no reliable D call. V lost 1 base and J 4 bases, leaving 10 bases between the germline ends. CDR3 size: 13 residues. Germline-derived CDR1 and CDR2 are GTSNPN and SVGIG (reference sequence). CDR3: CAWSATNGETQYF. As DNA, the CDR3 is TGTGCCTGGAGTGCCACCAACGGAGAGACCCAGTACTTC.

V gene TRBV7-2 combines with J gene TRBJ1-5, with 7 positions matching TRBD1. From germline, CDR1 is SGHTA and CDR2 FQGNSA. The CDR3 length is 15 residues. The V gene end was trimmed by 2 bases and the J gene end by 3 bases; junction bases not matched to a gene: 4. The CDR3 DNA reads as TGTGCCAGCAGCTTATCGGGACAGTACAATCAGCCCCAGCATTTT. Its translation is CASSLSGQYNQPQHF.

The gene calls are TRBV29-1 and TRBJ2-3; no firm D call. Looked up from germline, CDR1 is SQVTM and CDR2 is ANQGSEA. Trimming cost V 4 bases and J 4 bases, with 9 bases left between them. CDR3 length equals 12 residues. The CDR3 coding sequence is TGCAGCGTTGCCCGACTGTCAGATACGCAGTATTTT. Translating it yields CSVARLSDTQYF.

This chain uses TRBV4-2 with TRBJ2-3; 8 bases agree with TRBD2. Germline loops: CDR1 LGHNA, CDR2 YNFKEQ. V was clipped by 2 bases and J by 0 bases; unmatched bases: 4. The CDR3 is 16 amino acids. The CDR3 DNA follows: TGTGCCAGCAGCCAACATTTAGCGGGGAGCACAGATACGCAGTATTTT. Protein sequence: CASSQHLAGSTDTQYF.

The rearrangement links TRBV4-2 to TRBJ1-1; D is ambiguous. This CDR3 region has 17 residues. The germline V and J ends were trimmed by 1 base and 0 bases, with 15 bases remaining between them. Per germline, CDR1 LGHNA and CDR2 YNFKEQ. CDR3: CASSQGIGWAMNTEAFF. The CDR3 DNA sequence: TGTGCCAGCAGCCAAGGGATAGGGTGGGCAATGAACACTGAAGCTTTCTTT.

The CDR3 region is CSVEGLGRIYGYTF. The DNA of the CDR3 is TGCAGCGTTGAAGGCCTGGGACGGATCTATGGCTACACCTTC. The rearrangement links TRBV29-1 to TRBJ1-2; D is possibly TRBD1 (5 bases). V was trimmed by 1 base and J by 4 bases, leaving 13 bases between them. Per the germline V gene, CDR1 is SQVTM and CDR2 is ANQGSEA. The CDR3 spans 14 residues.